This is a list of T cell receptor beta chains from one sample in a study of blood T cell repertoires in COVID-19. Sequenced by immunoSEQ multiplex PCR; TCRdb stores in-frame clones only, minus some. The table records around 58,000 clones, approximately 78% of them present only once. Sequencing input: PBMCs or T cells enriched from blood (not recorded which). These receptors originate from a woman between 35 and 50 years old with acute COVID-19. The conserved cysteine and the conserved F or W are not part of the CDR3 here. The order of the fields is J gene, V gene, CDR3 protein.

>TRBJ1-4|TRBV10-3
AISDGGGGEKLF
>TRBJ2-2|TRBV7-3
ASSQAGGITGELF
>TRBJ2-4|TRBV7-2
ASSLTGDVNIQY
>TRBJ1-2|TRBV7-3
ASSLTGQGGYGYT
>TRBJ2-5|TRBV5-1
ASSPQTSGGKETQY
>TRBJ2-2|TRBV27
ASSSLAGVNTGELF
>TRBJ1-2|TRBV10-3
AIREGGGRAYGYT
>TRBJ2-2|TRBV6-5
ASSLKRGGELF
>TRBJ1-2|TRBV20-1
SAKGGRYT
>TRBJ1-3|TRBV11-2
ASSLVQGLGNTIY
>TRBJ1-4|TRBV6-1
ASSDGDSQKLF
>TRBJ2-1|TRBV12-3/TRBV12-4
ASRSGLGNEQF
>TRBJ2-1|TRBV15
ATSRGRTGVRDEQF
>TRBJ2-7|TRBV6-1
ASSEERMAYEQY
>TRBJ2-5|TRBV12-2
ASPQAVRETQY
>TRBJ2-1|TRBV27
ASRPRRVYNEQF
>TRBJ1-1|TRBV18
ASSPSGDTEAF
>TRBJ2-7|TRBV2
ASSDFGSGRDEQY
>TRBJ1-2|TRBV6-1
ASSEASGGNYGYT
>TRBJ1-1|TRBV19
ASSYRGRDTEAF
>TRBJ1-1|TRBV29-1
SVSSYERQGGNTEAF
>TRBJ2-1|TRBV5-4
ASSPTGYEQF
>TRBJ2-4|TRBV11-3
ASSLDSSRENIQY
>TRBJ2-1|TRBV7-9
ASSSPLSGRRNEQF
>TRBJ2-2|TRBV6-5
ASSVGLGNTGELF
>TRBJ1-4|TRBV2
ASRWDVGGNEKLF
>TRBJ2-2|TRBV24-1
ATSDSPTGTGELF